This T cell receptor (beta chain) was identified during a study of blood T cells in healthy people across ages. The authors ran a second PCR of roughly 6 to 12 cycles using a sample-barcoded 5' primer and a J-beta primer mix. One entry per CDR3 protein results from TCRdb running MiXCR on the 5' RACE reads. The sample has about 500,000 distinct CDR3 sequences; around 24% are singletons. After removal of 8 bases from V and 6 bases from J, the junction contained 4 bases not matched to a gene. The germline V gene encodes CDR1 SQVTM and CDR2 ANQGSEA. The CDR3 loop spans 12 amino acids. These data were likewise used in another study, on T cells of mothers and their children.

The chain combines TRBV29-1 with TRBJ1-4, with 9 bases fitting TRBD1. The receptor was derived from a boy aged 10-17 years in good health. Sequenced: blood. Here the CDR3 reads CSIWTGDEKLFF. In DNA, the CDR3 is TGCAGCATCTGGACAGGGGATGAAAAACTGTTTTTT.